A selection of T cell receptor beta chains follows, all from one sample in a study of control samples from healthy donors and cancer patients. Produced via immunoSEQ multiplex PCR; TCRdb's table is partial and in-frame only. The sample has 150,000 to 160,000 clones, over 85% seen once. Specimen: blood. Every receptor here comes from a man between 50 and 59 years old in good health. Each CDR3 is given with its conserved first and last residue. D genes are given only for firm matches. Size is omitted from some rows. Given values are once, few, many or a class for expanded clones.

d_gene: TRBD2; j_gene: TRBJ2-3; v_gene: TRBV3-1/TRBV3-2; abundance: NA; len: 16; CDR3nt: TGTGCCAGCAGCCCAAGGACTAGCGGGAGGGCAGATACGCAGTATTTT; CDR3aa: CASSPRTSGRADTQYF
d_gene: TRBD2; j_gene: TRBJ2-5; v_gene: TRBV5-1; abundance: NA; len: 14; CDR3nt: TGCGCCAGCAGACCCACTAGCGCCCAAGAGACCCAGTACTTC; CDR3aa: CASRPTSAQETQYF
d_gene: NA; j_gene: TRBJ1-2; v_gene: TRBV27; abundance: NA; len: 18; CDR3nt: TGTGCCAGCAGTCGATTACAGGGAGTGGCAGAGGCTAACTATGGCTACACCTTC; CDR3aa: CASSRLQGVAEANYGYTF
d_gene: NA; j_gene: TRBJ1-5; v_gene: TRBV28; abundance: NA; len: 17; CDR3nt: TGTGCCAGCAGTTTAACCGGGGGGGAATATAGCAATCAGCCCCAGCATTTT; CDR3aa: CASSLTGGEYSNQPQHF
d_gene: TRBD2; j_gene: TRBJ2-3; v_gene: TRBV2; abundance: NA; len: 15; CDR3nt: TGTGCCAGCAGTGCTAGCGGGAGCAGCACAGATACGCAGTATTTT; CDR3aa: CASSASGSSTDTQYF
d_gene: TRBD2; j_gene: TRBJ2-3; v_gene: TRBV10-3; abundance: NA; len: 15; CDR3nt: TGTGCCATCAGCCCTAGCGGGAGTATCACAGATACGCAGTATTTT; CDR3aa: CAISPSGSITDTQYF
d_gene: NA; j_gene: TRBJ2-6; v_gene: TRBV4-1; abundance: once; len: 15; CDR3nt: TGCGCCAGCAGCCAAGAAGGGGCCGGGGCCAACGTCCTGACTTTC; CDR3aa: CASSQEGAGANVLTF
d_gene: NA; j_gene: TRBJ2-3; v_gene: TRBV13; abundance: NA; len: 16; CDR3nt: TGTGCCAGCAGCTTACGAAGCGGGTCTAGCACAGATACGCAGTATTTT; CDR3aa: CASSLRSGSSTDTQYF
d_gene: NA; j_gene: TRBJ2-2; v_gene: TRBV10-3; abundance: NA; len: 13; CDR3nt: TGTGCCATCAGTGAGTTGGAGACCGGGGAGCTGTTTTTT; CDR3aa: CAISELETGELFF
d_gene: NA; j_gene: TRBJ2-2; v_gene: TRBV6-5; abundance: NA; len: 16; CDR3nt: TGTGCCAGCAGTTTAATGTTAGGAGAAAACACCGGGGAGCTGTTTTTT; CDR3aa: CASSLMLGENTGELFF
d_gene: NA; j_gene: TRBJ1-1; v_gene: TRBV28; abundance: NA; len: 12; CDR3nt: TGTGCCAGCAGTTTATCGTGGGCTGAAGCTTTCTTT; CDR3aa: CASSLSWAEAFF
d_gene: NA; j_gene: TRBJ1-1; v_gene: TRBV7-3; abundance: NA; len: 14; CDR3nt: TGTGCCAGCAGCTTAGACGGAATGAACACTGAAGCTTTCTTT; CDR3aa: CASSLDGMNTEAFF
d_gene: NA; j_gene: TRBJ1-5; v_gene: TRBV28; abundance: once; len: 11; CDR3nt: TGTGCCAGCAGTTTTGGTCAGCCCCAGCATTTT; CDR3aa: CASSFGQPQHF
d_gene: NA; j_gene: TRBJ2-1; v_gene: TRBV24-1; abundance: NA; len: 15; CDR3nt: TGTGCCACCAGTGTTCCCCGGGCGAGAAGCGATGAGCAGTTCTTC; CDR3aa: CATSVPRARSDEQFF
d_gene: TRBD2; j_gene: TRBJ2-7; v_gene: TRBV5-6; abundance: once; len: 15; CDR3nt: TGTGCCAGCAGCATGGACTTGGCGGGAGGTGACGAGCAGTACTTC; CDR3aa: CASSMDLAGGDEQYF
d_gene: NA; j_gene: TRBJ2-1; v_gene: TRBV5-1; abundance: NA; len: 14; CDR3nt: TGCGCCAGCAGCTCCTATCGAGGGGACAATGAGCAGTTCTTC; CDR3aa: CASSSYRGDNEQFF
d_gene: NA; j_gene: TRBJ2-7; v_gene: TRBV7-6; abundance: NA; len: 14; CDR3nt: TGTGCCAGCAGCTTAGATGGCAGGACCTACGAGCAGTACTTC; CDR3aa: CASSLDGRTYEQYF
d_gene: TRBD2; j_gene: TRBJ2-1; v_gene: TRBV30; abundance: NA; len: 13; CDR3nt: TGTGCCTGGCGACTAGCGGGGGAGTTGGAGCAGTTCTTC; CDR3aa: CAWRLAGELEQFF